Following are 23 T cell receptor beta chains from one sample sequenced in a study of vaccination and CD4 T cells after COVID-19. As for treatment: approximately nine-day PBMC culture with coronavirus spike peptide pools or control peptides (ViraFEST assay). The Oncomine TCR Beta short-read assay was applied to DNA of cultured CD4+ T cells. A single record per CDR3 protein comes from TCRdb applying MiXCR to the PCR reads. The data contain thousands of distinct CDR3 sequences, around 21% of them seen just once; the ten biggest clones take up 21%. Their antigens remain unidentified. Sequencing used CD4+ T cells from blood, cultured in vitro, obtained after SARS-CoV-2 vaccination. Receptors originate from a human donor who had recovered from COVID-19.

This clonotype was seen a handful of times. The chain has TRBV5-4 and TRBJ1-2; the D gene is possibly TRBD1 (5 bases). Germline V gene lookup returns CDR1 SGHNT and CDR2 YYREEE (reference sequence). The CDR3 contains 13 residues. The V end was cut by 0 bases, the J end by 4 bases, with 7 bases between. CDR3 in DNA: TGTGCCAGCAGCTTGGGACAGTTCTATGGCTACACCTTC. This sequence encodes CASSLGQFYGYTF. Filled out from reference TRBV5-4 and TRBJ1-2, the complete variable domain reads ETGVTQSPTHLIKTRGQQVTLRCSSQSGHNTVSWYQQALGQGPQFIFQYYREEENGRGNFPPRFSGLQFPNYSSELNVNALELDDSALYLCASSLGQFYGYTFGSGTRLTVV.

This clonotype rates as medium-sized. J is TRBJ1-2 and V is TRBV6-1; TRBD1 matches at 8 bases. Trimming took 6 bases from V and 4 from J; bases not matched to a gene: 16. The CDR3 has 17 amino acids. The V gene's germline CDR1 is MNHNS and CDR2 SASEGT. CDR3 bases: TGTGCCAGCAGATTATACCCTCAGGGGGCGCTGATCTATGGCTACACCTTC. Encoded protein: CASRLYPQGALIYGYTF.

By share, this clonotype ranks as medium-sized. V gene TRBV7-6 combines with J gene TRBJ1-6, with TRBD1 as a possible D gene (6 bases). The CDR3 has 15 residues. Germline V lookup: CDR1 SGHVS, CDR2 FNYEAQ. Deletions cut 2 bases from V and 10 bases from J, with 15 bases between. CDR3 amino acids: CASSLLEGGGSPLHF. CDR3 bases: TGTGCCAGCAGCTTACTCGAAGGGGGTGGGTCACCCCTCCACTTT. The full variable domain, with the rest looked up from reference TRBV7-6 and TRBJ1-6, is GAGVSQSPRYKVTKRGQDVALRCDPISGHVSLYWYRQALGQGPEFLTYFNYEAQQDKSGLPNDRFSAERPEGSISTLTIQRTEQRDSAMYRCASSLLEGGGSPLHFGNGTRLTVT.

In this sample, this clonotype turned up many times. This chain uses TRBV7-4 with TRBJ2-7, with D perhaps assigned TRBD1 or TRBD2 (5 bases each). Germline V gives CDR1 SGHVT, CDR2 SQSDAQ. This CDR3 has 16 residues. V was shortened by 7 bases and J by 3 bases, with 22 bases between the two germline ends. CDR3 nucleotide sequence: TGTGCCAGCACCTTTTGGTTACGAGGGGACCACTACGAGCAGTACTTC. This codes for CASTFWLRGDHYEQYF.

The J gene is TRBJ2-2, the V gene TRBV4-3; either TRBD1 or TRBD2 may supply D (5 bases each). Trimming took 4 bases from V and 6 from J, leaving 15 bases between them. Germline-derived CDR1 and CDR2 are LGHNA and YSLEER. CDR3 length: 15 residues. CDR3 DNA sequence: TGCGCCAGCAGCCCGACGCCGGGGCCGTCCGGGGAGCTGTTTTTT. This sequence encodes CASSPTPGPSGELFF.

In its sample, this clonotype ranks as medium-sized. The chain couples TRBV6-1 to TRBJ2-3; 9 bases agree with TRBD1. V lost 6 bases to trimming and J lost 3 bases; unmatched junction nucleotides: 7. Per the germline V gene, CDR1 is MNHNS and CDR2 is SASEGT. The CDR3 spans 15 residues. The CDR3 loop reads CASSLGQGRTDTQYF. The CDR3 region has the DNA TGTGCCAGCAGCCTCGGACAGGGGAGAACAGATACGCAGTATTTT.

The chain combines TRBV7-2 with TRBJ2-1; 13 bases line up with TRBD2. The CDR3 loop spans 17 amino acids. Unmatched junction bases numbered 7, after V lost 1 base and J lost 7 bases. CDR1 and CDR2 (germline): SGHTA, FQGNSA. The CDR3: CASSLVTSGRSGNEQFF. The CDR3 DNA reads TGTGCCAGCAGCTTAGTGACTAGCGGGAGGTCGGGAAATGAGCAGTTCTTC.

The gene calls are TRBV14 and TRBJ2-1, with D possibly matching TRBD1 (5 bases). V dropped 1 base and J dropped 8 bases, with 6 bases sitting between them. Germline loops: CDR1 SGHDN, CDR2 FVKESK. This CDR3 is 12 amino acids long. The CDR3 sequence is CASSQAGYEQFF. Here the CDR3 DNA reads TGTGCCAGCAGCCAAGCAGGGTATGAGCAGTTCTTC.

The rearrangement uses TRBV4-1 and TRBJ2-7; D may be TRBD2 (5 bases). Germline V CDR1 and CDR2: MGHRA, YSYEKL. V was trimmed by 0 bases and J by 2 bases, leaving 11 bases between them. The length of the CDR3 is 15 residues. CDR3 amino acids: CASSQDSGKPYEQYF. As DNA, the CDR3 is TGCGCCAGCAGCCAAGACAGCGGCAAGCCCTACGAGCAGTACTTC.

This clonotype is classed as medium-sized. The chain carries TRBV7-9 and TRBJ1-5, with a possible D match to TRBD1 (5 bases). The V and J ends lost 5 bases and 11 bases respectively, with 13 bases between them. The germline V gene encodes CDR1 SEHNR and CDR2 FQNEAQ (reference sequence). This CDR3 is 12 amino acids long. In DNA, the CDR3 is TGTGCCAGCAGCCGGGGGGATAGGGCCCAGCATTTT. Translation gives CASSRGDRAQHF.

In this sample, this clonotype turned up once. The chain has TRBV5-1 and TRBJ2-7; D possibly corresponds to TRBD1 (6 bases). The length of the CDR3 is 13 residues. CDR1 is SGHRS and CDR2 is YFSETQ in the germline V gene. Trimming cost V 3 bases and J 4 bases, with 11 bases left between them. The CDR3 bases are TGCGCCAGCAGCTACCGGACAGCGTACGAGCAGTACTTC. Protein: CASSYRTAYEQYF.

The sample holds a few counts of this clonotype. The chain joins TRBV19 to TRBJ1-5; D uncertain. CDR3 length: 13 residues. V was clipped by 1 base and J by 7 bases, with 8 bases between them. Germline CDR1 reads LNHDA; CDR2 reads SQIVND (reference sequence). CDR3 sequence reads: CASSIAAEQPQHF. The CDR3 DNA reads as TGTGCCAGTAGTATAGCTGCCGAACAGCCCCAGCATTTT.

Judged by abundance, this clonotype is medium-sized. The V and J genes are TRBV28 and TRBJ1-5; 10 bases align to TRBD1. This CDR3 is built from 16 residues. V dropped 5 bases and J dropped 5; count of bases not matched to a gene: 9. Germline V lookup: CDR1 MDHEN, CDR2 SYDVKM. The CDR3 DNA reads TGTGCCAGCAGTGCCGGGGACAGGGGCCCTGATCAGCCCCAGCATTTT. Translation gives CASSAGDRGPDQPQHF.

The chain couples TRBV4-1 to TRBJ2-7, with 7 positions matching TRBD2. CDR3 length equals 15 residues. Per the germline V gene, CDR1 is MGHRA and CDR2 is YSYEKL. Trimming cost V 0 bases and J 2 bases; bases outside gene matches: 4. CDR3 in amino acids: CASSQDSGFTYEQYF. CDR3 bases: TGCGCCAGCAGCCAAGATAGCGGGTTCACCTACGAGCAGTACTTC.

The chain couples TRBV14 to TRBJ2-2; D remains unclear. The V end was cut by 1 base, the J end by 4 bases, with 10 bases between. This CDR3 has 15 amino acids. Germline V lookup: CDR1 SGHDN, CDR2 FVKESK. The CDR3 DNA follows: TGTGCCAGCAGCCAAGTCATCGGCAGCACCGGGGAGCTGTTTTTT. It yields the protein CASSQVIGSTGELFF.

The V gene is TRBV12-5, the J gene TRBJ2-5, with 10 bases matching TRBD1. The CDR3 is made up of 16 amino acids. The V and J ends lost 4 bases and 4 bases, in that order; junction bases with no gene match: 9. Germline V gene data show CDR1 as LGHNT and CDR2 as FRNRAP. The CDR3 spells CASGWGRRDRGETQYF. The CDR3 DNA reads TGTGCTAGTGGTTGGGGACGACGGGACAGGGGAGAGACCCAGTACTTC.

This clonotype was seen a handful of times. V usage is TRBV18 and J usage is TRBJ2-7, with TRBD1 as a possible D gene (6 bases). Germline assignment: CDR1 KGHSH and CDR2 LQKENI. There are 15 residues in the CDR3. V gave up 5 bases and J gave up 5 bases, with 19 bases separating them. The CDR3 reads CASSSGRQGKNEQYF. The CDR3 coding sequence is TGTGCCAGCTCATCCGGCAGGCAGGGGAAAAACGAGCAGTACTTC.

In this sample, this clonotype turned up a few times. The chain couples TRBV4-2 to TRBJ2-7, with D possibly TRBD1 on 6 matching bases. CDR3 size: 14 residues. Germline CDR1 and CDR2: LGHNA and YNFKEQ. Trimming cost V 1 base and J 1 base, with 8 bases left between them. Here the CDR3 DNA reads TGTGCCAGCAGCCAAGTCGGACAGTCCTACGAGCAGTACTTC. Its translation: CASSQVGQSYEQYF.

The rearrangement uses TRBV9 and TRBJ2-3, with 7 positions matching TRBD2. This CDR3 is 15 amino acids long. CDR1 is SGDLS, CDR2 YYNGEE, per germline. The junction had 9 bases not matched to a gene; V was cut back by 4 bases and J by 4 bases. The CDR3 nucleotides are TGTGCCAGCAGCTCCGCGGCGGGGGAGGCAGATACGCAGTATTTT. Translated, it gives CASSSAAGEADTQYF.

Judged by abundance, this clonotype is medium-sized. The chain couples TRBV18 to TRBJ2-7; tentative D call: TRBD2 (6 bases). The V gene lost 0 bases and the J gene lost 5 bases, with 11 bases spanning the gap. Germline loops: CDR1 KGHSH, CDR2 LQKENI. CDR3 length equals 14 residues. The CDR3 loop is CASSPPLAQDEQYF. As DNA, the CDR3 is TGTGCCAGCTCACCACCACTAGCCCAGGACGAGCAGTACTTC.

There are many counts of this clonotype. The J gene is TRBJ1-1, the V gene TRBV20-1, with no clear D. There are 13 residues in the CDR3. Germline V gives CDR1 DFQATT, CDR2 SNEGSKA (reference sequence). Trimming removed 0 bases from V and 6 bases from J, with 11 bases in between. The CDR3 coding sequence is TGCAGTGCTAGAGATCCCGGGTACGCTGAAGCTTTCTTT. Protein: CSARDPGYAEAFF.

As to this clonotype: Relative to the germline gene, one junction end is altered; a read error may explain this. The chain joins TRBV20-1 to TRBJ2-1; 9 bases map to TRBD1. CDR3 length equals 11 residues. Germline assignment: CDR1 DFQATT and CDR2 SNEGSKA (reference sequence). CDR3 region: CSARPGTGQLF. DNA for the CDR3: TGCAGTGCTAGGCCCGGGACAGGGCAACTCTTC.

By its share, this clonotype is large. CDR3 bases: TGTGCCACCGGCGAGGAGGGGAGGGAAGCTTTCTTT. Its translation is CATGEEGREAFF. The chain employs TRBV24-1 and TRBJ1-1; a possible D gene is TRBD1 (5 bases). Germline values: CDR1 KGHDR, CDR2 SFDVKD. This CDR3 has 12 amino acids. V lost 9 bases and J 8 bases, leaving 15 bases between the germline ends.